The following is a T cell receptor beta chain sequence with its context. A single count supports this clone. This clone's antigen is unknown. Base qualities are not recorded, but no much larger clone differs from it by a single base. TCRbeta CDR3 regions were amplified from genomic DNA using the immunoSEQ Assay, a bias-controlled multiplex PCR. As for the authors' bioinformatics: Within the assay, amplification of reference gene primers was used to estimate how many nucleated cells each sample contained. Sequence reads were collapsed and filtered to measure the absolute abundance of every unique TCRbeta CDR3 rearrangement. Productive Simpson clonality was computed per sample as the square root of Simpson's diversity index over productive rearrangements. The immuneACCESS repertoire file appears here via TCRdb, limited to in-frame rearrangements. These files lack a portion of the clones; in checked studies, under half of the deficit traces to unresolved V genes, and the cause of the others is not known. V and J calls and clone size come straight from that table; D and trimming were deduced from the DNA. For this sample there are roughly 120,000 clones; roughly 80% appear just once. The ten largest make up 1.5% to 1.9% of the sample.

This sample is drawn from a study of blood T cell repertoires in COVID-19 (TCRdb year 2020). Study-level background: The collaborator samples originated in the United States, Italy and Spain and spanned the acute and convalescent phases of COVID-19. Samples came from the ongoing ImmuneRACE study (first 160 participants) plus 1,254 subjects from 6 global collaborators. The repertoires were released in a freely available public database meant as a resource for research on the immune response to SARS-CoV-2. Where available, HLA class I and class II types were obtained from metadata supplied by the sample provider rather than from assay-based typing. Subjects who had been exposed to COVID-19, were actively infected with it, or had recovered from it provided the deeply sampled blood TCRbeta repertoires that made up the dataset. A de-identified subject ID, COVID-19 status, age in years and sex were almost always included in the sample metadata. The prospective study material was composed of cDNA or gDNA derived from T cells, B-cell-depleted T cells, or PBMCs.

The junction carries 13 bases between V and J, which are trimmed by 5 bases and 4 bases respectively. From the germline V gene, CDR1 is SGHTA and CDR2 is FQGNSA. The cysteine opens and the phenylalanine closes a CDR3 of 14 amino acids. This entry keeps only the CDR3 DNA: 42 bases, framed from base 1. Each collaborating institution followed its own protocols to collect whole blood in K2EDTA tubes. For TCRbeta analysis, collaborators shipped samples in one of three forms: frozen whole blood, isolated PBMCs, or DNA extracted from either of those sample types. General findings and caveats noted by the study authors: The amount of clinical and demographic metadata varied by source and participant and was provided uncurated.

The chain is encoded by TRBV7-2 joined to TRBJ2-3; the best D guess is TRBD2, with 5 bases matching. The sample taken for sequencing was peripheral blood. The source is a man in his forties or fifties with acute or convalescent COVID-19. CDR3 loop: CASSQSDGADTQYF. The bases are TGTGCCAGCAGCCAAAGCGACGGGGCAGATACGCAGTATTTT.